This T cell receptor beta chain derives from a study of T-cell reconstitution after alpha-beta-depleted transplantation in children. Unique molecular identifiers featured in how the TCRbeta library was prepared. MiXCR was run by TCRdb on the PCR reads, yielding one entry per CDR3 protein. The sample has about 190,000 distinct CDR3 sequences, 11% seen once; the top ten hold approximately 13%. This clonotype was counted many times. The starting material was PBMCs, obtained before TCRalphabeta/CD19-depleted stem cell transplant. This TCR was sampled from a boy aged 2-9 years with acute myeloid leukemia, due to receive a stem cell transplant.

Written as DNA, the CDR3 is TGCGCCAGCAGCCGACGTACGGGGGATAGCTACGAGCAGTACTTC. This encodes CASSRRTGDSYEQYF. The gene calls are TRBV5-1 and TRBJ2-7, with D perhaps TRBD2 (6 bases). The ends were cut back, 4 bases at V and 3 bases at J, with 17 bases in the middle. There are 15 residues in the CDR3. Germline V lookup: CDR1 SGHRS, CDR2 YFSETQ.